This T cell receptor beta chain came from a study of T cells after posttransplantation cyclophosphamide. The CDR3 consists of 14 residues. The V gene lost 4 bases and the J gene lost 6 bases, with 15 bases spanning the gap. The germline gives CDR1 MGHRA, CDR2 YSYEKL. Clones were sequenced by immunoSEQ multiplex PCR, and TCRdb holds only the in-frame ones, with some missing. The table lists approximately 21,000 clones, about 98% of them singletons. The sequencing sample was made of naive CD8+ T cells sorted from PBMCs. The J gene is TRBJ1-1, the V gene TRBV4-1, with D possibly matching TRBD1 (5 bases). This clonotype was sampled from a man in his forties or fifties in good health, CMV-negative, and a related stem cell transplant donor. CDR3 in amino acids: CASSRGTPKAEAFF. DNA of the CDR3: TGCGCCAGCAGCCGGGGGACTCCGAAGGCTGAAGCTTTCTTT.